This TCR beta chain was profiled in a study of blood T cell repertoires in COVID-19 (dated by TCRdb to the early 2020s). Study-level background: Collaborator samples came from the United States, Italy and Spain and covered acute and convalescent phases of COVID-19. The material from the prospective study consisted of cDNA or gDNA derived from T cells, B-cell-depleted T cells, or PBMCs. Sample metadata almost always included a de-identified subject ID, COVID-19 status, age in years and sex. HLA class I and class II types, where available, came from metadata supplied by the sample provider rather than from assay-based typing. Samples came from the ongoing ImmuneRACE study (first 160 participants) plus 1,254 subjects from 6 global collaborators. The dataset comprised deeply sampled blood TCRbeta repertoires from subjects exposed to, actively infected with, or recovered from COVID-19. The repertoires were released in a freely available public database meant as a resource for research on the immune response to SARS-CoV-2. Here is what the overall study found, with its caveats: Clinical and demographic metadata were provided uncurated, with the amount varying by source and participant.

One collaborating source in Seattle enrolled patients during active infection and followed them longitudinally through the course of disease. Collaborating institutions collected whole blood in K2EDTA tubes following their own protocols. For TCRbeta analysis, collaborator samples were shipped as frozen whole blood, as isolated PBMCs, or as DNA extracted from either sample type. This clone was detected once. There is no known antigen for this receptor. Per-base qualities were not stored, and no clone one base away is much larger. Reading the germline V gene gives CDR1 LGHNA and CDR2 YSLEER. From its cysteine to its phenylalanine, the CDR3 spans 16 amino acids. Only CDR3 DNA is held: 48 bases, read in frame from base 1. Germline trimming: 4 bases from V, 0 bases from J; junction bases outside gene matches: 4. TCRbeta CDR3 regions were amplified from genomic DNA using the immunoSEQ Assay, a bias-controlled multiplex PCR. As for how the authors treated the data: The number of nucleated cells in each sample was estimated from the amplification of reference gene primers within the assay. To quantify the absolute abundance of each unique TCRbeta CDR3 rearrangement, sequence reads were collapsed and filtered. Productive Simpson clonality was computed per sample as the square root of Simpson's diversity index over productive rearrangements. The table was pulled from immuneACCESS by TCRdb, which kept in-frame rearrangements only. Such tables lose some clones; where checked, under half of the loss comes from unresolved V genes, and the rest has no known cause. For V, J and clone size, that table is used; D and trimming come from the DNA. Counted in this sample were 200,000 to 250,000 clones; 80% to 95% of them appeared once. About 0.8% of the sample rests with the top ten.

Specimen: peripheral blood. The TCR originated in a man in his sixties with COVID-19, enrolled during active disease. The chain joins TRBV4-3 to TRBJ2-3; TRBD2 fits 10 bases in the junction. The CDR3 has the sequence CASSPGAGGSTDTQYF. The nucleotides are TGCGCCAGCAGCCCAGGAGCGGGAGGGAGCACAGATACGCAGTATTTT.